The 20 T cell receptor beta chains below were found in one sample sequenced in a study of T cells in Graves' hyperthyroidism and ophthalmopathy. Researchers amplified the TCR beta CDR3 regions from RNA transcripts. The HTBI primer set served for first-round RT-PCR of the TCR CDR3. TCRdb used MiXCR to reprocess the multiplex PCR reads, holding one entry per CDR3 protein. The repertoire has about 420,000 distinct CDR3 sequences, around 14% of them found once; the top ten carry roughly 8%. What was sequenced was blood. Every receptor here comes from a woman younger than 35 with Graves' hyperthyroidism.

This clonotype occurred many times. V and J are TRBV20-1 and TRBJ1-4; D not resolved. This CDR3 region has 13 residues. Between the trimmed V and J ends, which lost 6 bases and 4 bases, there was a span of 12 bases. Germline lookup yields CDR1 DFQATT and CDR2 SNEGSKA (reference sequence). The CDR3 sequence: CSATGRVNEKLFF. The CDR3 DNA reads as TGCAGTGCCACCGGACGGGTTAATGAAAAACTGTTTTTT.

This clonotype was detected ten times or more. The chain uses TRBV20-1 and TRBJ1-2; maybe TRBD1 (5 bases). Germline-derived CDR1 and CDR2 are DFQATT and SNEGSKA (reference sequence). V was pared by 1 base and J by 5 bases, with 14 bases between. The CDR3 length is 14 residues. Written as DNA, the CDR3 is TGCAGTGCTAGAGGTACGGGACCGAATTATGGCTACACCTTC. This gives the protein CSARGTGPNYGYTF.

This clonotype was picked up many times. The chain joins TRBV7-9 to TRBJ2-3; 13 bases are shared with TRBD2. The germline gives CDR1 SEHNR, CDR2 FQNEAQ (reference sequence). The V and J ends lost 0 bases and 1 base, in that order; junction bases with no gene match: 4. The CDR3 has 18 amino acids. The CDR3 nucleotides read TGTGCCAGCAGCTTAGCGAGGACTAGCGGGGGCGGCACAGATACGCAGTATTTT. This sequence encodes CASSLARTSGGGTDTQYF.

J is TRBJ1-6 and V is TRBV7-2; a possible D gene is TRBD1 (6 bases). The V end was cut by 2 bases, the J end by 5 bases, with 13 bases between. CDR1 is SGHTA, CDR2 FQGNSA, per germline. The CDR3 runs to 16 residues. The CDR3 region is CASSLLGGANNSPLHF. The CDR3 region has the DNA TGTGCCAGCAGCTTATTGGGGGGGGCTAATAATTCACCCCTCCACTTT.

This clonotype was seen at least ten times. V usage is TRBV6-6 and J usage is TRBJ1-2; 10 nucleotides match TRBD1. The CDR3 totals 14 residues. The germline gives CDR1 MNHNY, CDR2 SVGAGI (reference sequence). The V segment lost 2 bases and the J segment 6 bases; nucleotides outside the gene matches: 3. The CDR3 loop is CASSYIGTGDGYTF. The CDR3 nucleotides are TGTGCCAGCAGTTACATCGGGACAGGGGATGGCTACACCTTC.

The table lists this clonotype with many counts. This sequence joins TRBV12-3 or TRBV12-4 and TRBJ2-5, with 9 bases lining up with TRBD1. The CDR3 contains 16 residues. V lost 0 bases to trimming and J lost 4 bases; unmatched junction nucleotides: 6. Written as DNA, the CDR3 is TGTGCCAGCAGTTTAGCCCTTCAGACAGGGGGAGAGACCCAGTACTTC. Residues: CASSLALQTGGETQYF.

This rearrangement joins TRBV10-1 to TRBJ2-5; D gene uncertain. The germline V gene encodes CDR1 WNHNN and CDR2 SYGVQD (reference sequence). The V end lost 2 bases, the J end lost 5 bases, and 9 bases lay between the germline ends. This CDR3 has 13 residues. DNA for the CDR3: TGCGCCAGCAGTGAGAGGCCCCTGGAGACCCAGTACTTC. This gives the protein CASSERPLETQYF.

The sample holds a few counts of this clonotype. The V gene is TRBV29-1, the J gene TRBJ2-1, with 12 bases lining up with TRBD1. The CDR3 spans 15 residues. J gave up 12 bases and V 4 bases, and 13 bases lay outside the gene matches. Per the germline V gene, CDR1 is SQVTM and CDR2 is ANQGSEA. The CDR3 DNA reads TGCAGCGTTGTTTCGCCGGGACAGGGGGCAATAGGGCAGTTCTTC. This gives the protein CSVVSPGQGAIGQFF.

This clonotype has at least ten counts. The chain is built from TRBV24-1 and TRBJ2-2; D remains unclear. From germline, CDR1 is KGHDR and CDR2 SFDVKD. CDR3 length: 13 residues. V was shortened by 4 bases and J by 8 bases, with 10 bases between the two germline ends. The CDR3 coding sequence is TGTGCCACCAGTGAAAACCAAGGTGGGGAGCTGTTTTTT. This codes for CATSENQGGELFF.

As concerns this clonotype: Given a much more abundant clone one base away, this may be a read error. The rearrangement links TRBV7-9 to TRBJ2-1; the match to TRBD2 covers 9 bases. CDR1 is SEHNR, CDR2 FQNEAQ, per germline (reference sequence). Trimming took 0 bases from V and 8 from J; bases not matched to a gene: 8. The length of the CDR3 is 16 residues. In DNA form, the CDR3 reads TGTGCCAGCAGCTTAGCGCGGGGGGGGGGGGGCGATGAGCAGTTCTTC. Amino acids: CASSLARGGGGDEQFF.

This clonotype was recorded at least ten times. CDR3 protein: CASLWGGGYEQFF. The CDR3 DNA is TGTGCCAGCCTCTGGGGAGGCGGGTATGAGCAGTTCTTC. The chain recombines TRBV7-9 with TRBJ2-1; tentative D call: TRBD2 (6 bases). Looked up from germline, CDR1 is SEHNR and CDR2 is FQNEAQ (reference sequence). V lost 8 bases to trimming and J lost 8 bases, with 16 bases between them. The CDR3 extends over 13 amino acids.

This chain joins TRBV6-1 and TRBJ2-6; maybe TRBD2 (5 bases). Germline V CDR1 and CDR2: MNHNS, SASEGT. With 1 base removed from V and 4 bases from J, the gap between germline ends came to 5 bases. CDR3 length: 14 residues. CDR3 loop: CASSEGEGANVLTF. The CDR3 DNA reads TGTGCCAGCAGTGAAGGGGAGGGGGCCAACGTCCTGACTTTC.

The V and J genes are TRBV10-3 and TRBJ2-3, with 10 bases aligning to TRBD1. Per the germline V gene, CDR1 is ENHRY and CDR2 is SYGVKD. V shed 4 bases and J 5 bases; nucleotides not matched to a gene: 15. The CDR3 is 18 amino acids. In DNA form, the CDR3 reads TGTGCCATCAGTGGAGGAGGTTCCGGGACAGGGGAGGGAGATACGCAGTATTTT. Protein product: CAISGGGSGTGEGDTQYF.

There are a few counts of this clonotype. J is TRBJ2-2 and V is TRBV19, with a tentative D call TRBD1 (6 bases). The CDR3 covers 14 residues. Per germline, CDR1 LNHDA and CDR2 SQIVND (reference sequence). With 7 bases removed from V and 2 bases from J, the gap between germline ends came to 11 bases. The CDR3 coding sequence is TGTGCCAGTATCGGACAGCTAAACACCGGGGAGCTGTTTTTT. This encodes CASIGQLNTGELFF. Complete variable domain (other parts from reference TRBV19 and TRBJ2-2): DGGITQSPKYLFRKEGQNVTLSCEQNLNHDAMYWYRQDPGQGLRLIYYSQIVNDFQKGDIAEGYSVSREKKESFPLTVTSAQKNPTAFYLCASIGQLNTGELFFGEGSRLTVL.

This clonotype has a count of ten or more. The V gene is TRBV5-1, the J gene TRBJ2-7; D tentatively reads TRBD1 or TRBD2 (6 bases each). The germline CDR1 and CDR2 sequences are SGHRS and YFSETQ. The CDR3 loop spans 15 amino acids. V dropped 2 bases and J dropped 2 bases, with 14 bases sitting between them. This CDR3 is CASSFNGGPAYEQYF. Here the CDR3 DNA reads TGCGCCAGCAGCTTTAATGGGGGGCCCGCCTACGAGCAGTACTTC.

This sequence joins TRBV29-1 and TRBJ2-4; 7 bases line up with TRBD2. This CDR3 contains 14 residues. Losses at the gene ends were 7 bases for V and 0 bases for J; bases not matched to a gene: 6. Germline V gene lookup returns CDR1 SQVTM and CDR2 ANQGSEA. The CDR3 loop is CSGLSGGAKNIQYF. The CDR3 coding sequence is TGCAGCGGCCTTTCGGGGGGAGCCAAAAACATTCAGTACTTC.

This clonotype has more than one count but fewer than ten. The gene calls are TRBV6-1 and TRBJ2-7; D could derive from TRBD1 or TRBD2 (5 bases each). CDR1 is MNHNS, CDR2 SASEGT, per germline. This CDR3 is 12 amino acids long. The ends were cut back, 7 bases at V and 6 bases at J, with 13 bases in the middle. The CDR3 coding sequence is TGTGCCAGCAACAGGCCGGCGGGCGAGCAGTACTTC. Translation gives CASNRPAGEQYF.

This clonotype was seen at least ten times. This chain connects TRBV13 to TRBJ1-2; D is unclear. CDR1 is PRHDT and CDR2 is FYEKMQ in the germline V gene (reference sequence). The ends were cut back, 4 bases at V and 8 bases at J, with 14 bases in the middle. The CDR3 length is 13 residues. This CDR3 is CASSSYVSGGYTF. Here the CDR3 DNA reads TGTGCCAGCAGCTCCTATGTTTCGGGCGGCTACACCTTC.

This clonotype was picked up many times. The CDR3 loop is CASSSEMGPQHF. CDR3 coding DNA: TGTGCCAGCAGTTCTGAGATGGGGCCCCAGCATTTT. This chain joins TRBV28 and TRBJ1-5; D remains ambiguous. This CDR3 is built from 12 residues. Per germline, CDR1 MDHEN and CDR2 SYDVKM. V was shortened by 4 bases and J by 9 bases, with 10 bases between the two germline ends.

The chain uses TRBV3-1 and TRBJ2-7; the match to TRBD2 covers 12 bases. Germline V gene data show CDR1 as LGHDT and CDR2 as YNNKEL (reference sequence). V lost 5 bases to trimming and J lost 6 bases; unmatched junction nucleotides: 11. The CDR3 is made up of 16 amino acids. The CDR3 DNA is TGTGCCAGCAGCTTAGCGCCTAGCGGGAGGGCAAGCGAGCAGTACTTC. Protein product: CASSLAPSGRASEQYF.